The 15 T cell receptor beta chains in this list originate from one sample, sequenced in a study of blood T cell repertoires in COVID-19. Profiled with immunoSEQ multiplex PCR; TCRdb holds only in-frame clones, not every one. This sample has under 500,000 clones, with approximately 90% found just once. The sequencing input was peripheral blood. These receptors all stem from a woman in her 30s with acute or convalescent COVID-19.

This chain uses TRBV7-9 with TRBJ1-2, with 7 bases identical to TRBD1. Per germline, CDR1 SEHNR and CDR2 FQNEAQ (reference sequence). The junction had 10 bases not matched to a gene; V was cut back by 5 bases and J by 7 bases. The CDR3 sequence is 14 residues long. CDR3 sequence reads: CASSVQGRLGGYTF. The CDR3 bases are TGTGCCAGCAGCGTACAGGGGAGGTTAGGTGGCTACACCTTC.

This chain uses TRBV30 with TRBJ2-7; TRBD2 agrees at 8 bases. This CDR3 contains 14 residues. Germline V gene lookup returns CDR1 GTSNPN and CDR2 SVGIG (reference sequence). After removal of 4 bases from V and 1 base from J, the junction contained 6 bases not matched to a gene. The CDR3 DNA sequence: TGTGCCTGGAACGGCGGGGGGCTATCCTACGAGCAGTACTTC. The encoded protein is CAWNGGGLSYEQYF. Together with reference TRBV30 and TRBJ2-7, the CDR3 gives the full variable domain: SQTIHQWPATLVQPVGSPLSLECTVEGTSNPNLYWYRQAAGRGLQLLFYSVGIGQISSEVPQNLSASRPQDRQFILSSKKLLLSDSGFYLCAWNGGGLSYEQYFGPGTRLTVT.

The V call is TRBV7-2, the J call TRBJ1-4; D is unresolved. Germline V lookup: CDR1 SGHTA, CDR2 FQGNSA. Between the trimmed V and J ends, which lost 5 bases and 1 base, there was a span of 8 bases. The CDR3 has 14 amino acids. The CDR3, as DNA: TGTGCCAGCAGCCGGAGAGTAACTAATGAAAAACTGTTTTTT. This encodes CASSRRVTNEKLFF. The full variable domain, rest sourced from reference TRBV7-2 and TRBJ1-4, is GAGVSQSPSNKVTEKGKDVELRCDPISGHTALYWYRQSLGQGLEFLIYFQGNSAPDKSGLPSDRFSAERTGGSVSTLTIQRTQQEDSAVYLCASSRRVTNEKLFFGSGTQLSVL.

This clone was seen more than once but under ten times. CDR3 nucleotide sequence: TGTGCCAGCAGCTTAACGCGGGATACGCAGTATTTT. This sequence encodes CASSLTRDTQYF. V is TRBV13 and J is TRBJ2-3; D is unresolved. V was shortened by 2 bases and J by 6 bases, with 6 bases between the two germline ends. CDR3 length: 12 amino acids. Germline CDR1 is PRHDT and CDR2 is FYEKMQ (reference sequence). Variable domain in full (rest from reference TRBV13 and TRBJ2-3): AAGVIQSPRHLIKEKRETATLKCYPIPRHDTVYWYQQGPGQDPQFLISFYEKMQSDKGSIPDRFSAQQFSDYHSELNMSSLELGDSALYFCASSLTRDTQYFGPGTRLTVL.

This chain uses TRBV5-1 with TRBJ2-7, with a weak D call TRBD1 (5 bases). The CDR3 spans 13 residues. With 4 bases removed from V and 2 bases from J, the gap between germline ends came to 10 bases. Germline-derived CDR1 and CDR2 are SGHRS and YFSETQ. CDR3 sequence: CASSQGLTYEQYF. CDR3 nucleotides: TGCGCCAGCAGCCAGGGTCTCACCTACGAGCAGTACTTC.

CDR3 region: CACGPSSYEQYF. The DNA for the CDR3 is TGTGCCTGTGGGCCAAGCTCCTACGAGCAGTACTTC. This chain joins TRBV30 and TRBJ2-7, with no clear D. Germline V lookup: CDR1 GTSNPN, CDR2 SVGIG (reference sequence). Between the trimmed V and J ends, which lost 6 bases and 0 bases, there was a span of 9 bases. The CDR3 spans 12 residues.

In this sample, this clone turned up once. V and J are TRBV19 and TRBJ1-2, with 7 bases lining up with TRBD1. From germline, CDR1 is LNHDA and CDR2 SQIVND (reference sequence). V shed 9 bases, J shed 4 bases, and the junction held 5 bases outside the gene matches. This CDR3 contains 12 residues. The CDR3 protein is CASVDRSYGYTF. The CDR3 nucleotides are TGTGCCAGCGTGGACAGGTCCTATGGCTACACCTTC. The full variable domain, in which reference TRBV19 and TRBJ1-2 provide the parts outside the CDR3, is DGGITQSPKYLFRKEGQNVTLSCEQNLNHDAMYWYRQDPGQGLRLIYYSQIVNDFQKGDIAEGYSVSREKKESFPLTVTSAQKNPTAFYLCASVDRSYGYTFGSGTRLTVV.

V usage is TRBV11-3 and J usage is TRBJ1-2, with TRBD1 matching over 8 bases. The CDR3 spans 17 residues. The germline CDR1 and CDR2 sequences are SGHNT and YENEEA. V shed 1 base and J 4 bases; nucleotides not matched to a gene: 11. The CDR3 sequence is CASSLVIPPGQVYGYTF. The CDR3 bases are TGTGCCAGCAGCTTAGTTATACCCCCGGGACAGGTCTATGGCTACACCTTC.

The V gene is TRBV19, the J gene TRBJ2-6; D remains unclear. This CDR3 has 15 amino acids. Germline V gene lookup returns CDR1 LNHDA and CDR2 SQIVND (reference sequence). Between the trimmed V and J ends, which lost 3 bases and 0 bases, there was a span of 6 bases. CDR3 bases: TGTGCCAGTAGTATCGGTAACTCTGGGGCCAACGTCCTGACTTTC. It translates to CASSIGNSGANVLTF.

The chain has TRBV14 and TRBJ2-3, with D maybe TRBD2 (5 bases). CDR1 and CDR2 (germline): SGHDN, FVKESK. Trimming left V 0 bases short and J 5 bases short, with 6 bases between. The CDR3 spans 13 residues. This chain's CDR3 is CASSQELGDTQYF. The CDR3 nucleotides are TGTGCCAGCAGCCAAGAACTAGGAGATACGCAGTATTTT.

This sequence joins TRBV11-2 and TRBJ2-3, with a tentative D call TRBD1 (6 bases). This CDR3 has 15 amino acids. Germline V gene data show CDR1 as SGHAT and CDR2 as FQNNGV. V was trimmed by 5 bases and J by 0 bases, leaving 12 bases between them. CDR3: CASSPTGSSTDTQYF. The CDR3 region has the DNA TGTGCCAGCAGCCCAACAGGGTCGAGCACAGATACGCAGTATTTT.

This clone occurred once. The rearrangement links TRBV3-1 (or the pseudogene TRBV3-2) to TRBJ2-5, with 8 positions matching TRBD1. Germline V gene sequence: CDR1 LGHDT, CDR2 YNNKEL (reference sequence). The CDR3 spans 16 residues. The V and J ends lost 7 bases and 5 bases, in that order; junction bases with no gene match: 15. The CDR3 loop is CASTTTPDRAKETQYF. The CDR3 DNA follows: TGTGCCAGCACCACTACACCGGACAGGGCAAAGGAGACCCAGTACTTC.

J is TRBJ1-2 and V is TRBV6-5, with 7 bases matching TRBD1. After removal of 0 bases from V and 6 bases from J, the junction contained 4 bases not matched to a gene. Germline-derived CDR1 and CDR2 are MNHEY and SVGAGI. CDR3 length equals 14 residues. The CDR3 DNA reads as TGTGCCAGCAGTTACTCCAAGACAGGGAATGGCTACACCTTC. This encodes CASSYSKTGNGYTF.

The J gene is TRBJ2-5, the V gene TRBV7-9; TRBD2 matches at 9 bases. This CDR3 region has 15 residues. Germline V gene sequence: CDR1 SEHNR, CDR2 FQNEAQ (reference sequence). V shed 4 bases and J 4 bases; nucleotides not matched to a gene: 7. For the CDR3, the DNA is TGTGCCAGCAGCTACCAGGGCGGGGGGGCAGAGACCCAGTACTTC. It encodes CASSYQGGGAETQYF.

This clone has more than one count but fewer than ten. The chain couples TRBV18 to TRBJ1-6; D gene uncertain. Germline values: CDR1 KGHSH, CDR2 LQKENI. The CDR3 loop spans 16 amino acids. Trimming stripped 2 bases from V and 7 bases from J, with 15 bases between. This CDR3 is CASSPNGLGGNSPLHF. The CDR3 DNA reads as TGTGCCAGCTCACCAAACGGACTAGGAGGGAATTCACCCCTCCACTTT.